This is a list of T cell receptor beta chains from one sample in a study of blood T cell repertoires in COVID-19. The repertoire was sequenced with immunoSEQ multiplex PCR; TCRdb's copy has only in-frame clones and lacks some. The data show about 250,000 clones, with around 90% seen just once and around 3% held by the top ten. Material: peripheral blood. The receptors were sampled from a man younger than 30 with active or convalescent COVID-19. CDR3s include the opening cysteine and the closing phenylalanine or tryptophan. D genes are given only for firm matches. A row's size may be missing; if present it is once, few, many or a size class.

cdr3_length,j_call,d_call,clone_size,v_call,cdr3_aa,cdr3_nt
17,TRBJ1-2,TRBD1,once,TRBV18,CASSPEVYRRGQHGYTF,TGTGCCAGCTCACCAGAAGTCTACCGAAGGGGGCAGCATGGCTACACCTTC
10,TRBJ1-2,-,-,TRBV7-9,CASSLTEIHF,TGTGCCAGCAGCTTAACAGAAATCCACTTC
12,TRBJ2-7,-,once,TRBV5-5,CASSRLGVEQYF,TGTGCCAGCAGCCGCTTAGGGGTGGAGCAGTACTTC
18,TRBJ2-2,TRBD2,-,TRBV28,CASSLRRDSGRPTGELFF,TGTGCCAGCAGTTTGCGGAGGGATAGCGGGAGGCCAACCGGGGAGCTGTTTTTT
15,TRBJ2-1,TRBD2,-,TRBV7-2,CASSFGAGGNNEQFF,TGTGCCAGCAGCTTCGGGGCGGGAGGTAACAATGAGCAGTTCTTC
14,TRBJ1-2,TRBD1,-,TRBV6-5,CASSRTGQGYGYTF,TGTGCCAGCAGTCGGACAGGGCAAGGGTATGGCTACACCTTC
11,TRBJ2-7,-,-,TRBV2,CASSEGEEQYF,TGTGCCAGCAGTGAAGGGGAGGAGCAGTACTTC
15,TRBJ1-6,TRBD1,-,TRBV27,CASSFLTGANSPLHF,TGTGCCAGCAGTTTCTTGACAGGGGCTAATTCACCCCTCCACTTT
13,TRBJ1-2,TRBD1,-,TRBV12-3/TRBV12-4,CASSSDRVYGYTF,TGTGCCAGCAGTTCCGACAGGGTCTATGGCTACACCTTC
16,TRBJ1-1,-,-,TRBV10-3,CAIQSPRGELNTEAFF,TGTGCCATCCAATCTCCCAGGGGCGAGCTGAACACTGAAGCTTTCTTT
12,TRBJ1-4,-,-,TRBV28,CASRTDDEKLFF,TGTGCCAGCAGGACAGACGATGAAAAACTGTTTTTT
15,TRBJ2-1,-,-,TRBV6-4,CASSDSAGASDEQFF,TGTGCCAGCAGTGACTCTGCGGGGGCCTCGGATGAGCAGTTCTTC
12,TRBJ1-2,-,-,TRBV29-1,CSVPDTIYGYTF,TGCAGCGTCCCTGACACGATCTATGGCTACACCTTC